Detailed here is one T cell receptor beta chain. CDR3 length equals 14 residues. CDR1 is MRHNA, CDR2 SNTAGT, per germline. The V end lost 10 bases, the J end lost 5 bases, and 18 bases lay between the germline ends. Some clones are missing from TCRdb's copy, which holds only in-frame ones; the method was immunoSEQ multiplex PCR. This sample carries about 200,000 clones, about 82% of them seen once, and the ten largest clones take approximately 5%. This entry is derived from a study of blood T cell repertoires in COVID-19. This chain joins TRBV6-4 and TRBJ1-5; no clear D. The receptor was derived from a middle-aged man with acute COVID-19. The specimen sequenced was PBMCs or T cells enriched from blood (not recorded which). CDR3 nucleotide sequence: TGTGCCATATACCACGGGGTCCCGGATCAGCCCCAGCATTTT. This encodes CAIYHGVPDQPQHF.